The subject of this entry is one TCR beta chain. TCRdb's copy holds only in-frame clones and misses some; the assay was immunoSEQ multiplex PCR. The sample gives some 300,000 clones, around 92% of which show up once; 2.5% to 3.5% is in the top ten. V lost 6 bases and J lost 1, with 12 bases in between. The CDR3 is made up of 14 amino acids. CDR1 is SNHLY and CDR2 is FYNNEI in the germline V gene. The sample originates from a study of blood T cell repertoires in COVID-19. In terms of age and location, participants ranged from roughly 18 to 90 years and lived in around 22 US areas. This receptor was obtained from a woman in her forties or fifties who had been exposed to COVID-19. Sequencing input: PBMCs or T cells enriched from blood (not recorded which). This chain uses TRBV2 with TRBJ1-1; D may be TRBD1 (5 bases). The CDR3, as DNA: TGTGCCAGCAGGCGCGACAGTCGGAACACTGAAGCTTTCTTT. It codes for CASRRDSRNTEAFF.